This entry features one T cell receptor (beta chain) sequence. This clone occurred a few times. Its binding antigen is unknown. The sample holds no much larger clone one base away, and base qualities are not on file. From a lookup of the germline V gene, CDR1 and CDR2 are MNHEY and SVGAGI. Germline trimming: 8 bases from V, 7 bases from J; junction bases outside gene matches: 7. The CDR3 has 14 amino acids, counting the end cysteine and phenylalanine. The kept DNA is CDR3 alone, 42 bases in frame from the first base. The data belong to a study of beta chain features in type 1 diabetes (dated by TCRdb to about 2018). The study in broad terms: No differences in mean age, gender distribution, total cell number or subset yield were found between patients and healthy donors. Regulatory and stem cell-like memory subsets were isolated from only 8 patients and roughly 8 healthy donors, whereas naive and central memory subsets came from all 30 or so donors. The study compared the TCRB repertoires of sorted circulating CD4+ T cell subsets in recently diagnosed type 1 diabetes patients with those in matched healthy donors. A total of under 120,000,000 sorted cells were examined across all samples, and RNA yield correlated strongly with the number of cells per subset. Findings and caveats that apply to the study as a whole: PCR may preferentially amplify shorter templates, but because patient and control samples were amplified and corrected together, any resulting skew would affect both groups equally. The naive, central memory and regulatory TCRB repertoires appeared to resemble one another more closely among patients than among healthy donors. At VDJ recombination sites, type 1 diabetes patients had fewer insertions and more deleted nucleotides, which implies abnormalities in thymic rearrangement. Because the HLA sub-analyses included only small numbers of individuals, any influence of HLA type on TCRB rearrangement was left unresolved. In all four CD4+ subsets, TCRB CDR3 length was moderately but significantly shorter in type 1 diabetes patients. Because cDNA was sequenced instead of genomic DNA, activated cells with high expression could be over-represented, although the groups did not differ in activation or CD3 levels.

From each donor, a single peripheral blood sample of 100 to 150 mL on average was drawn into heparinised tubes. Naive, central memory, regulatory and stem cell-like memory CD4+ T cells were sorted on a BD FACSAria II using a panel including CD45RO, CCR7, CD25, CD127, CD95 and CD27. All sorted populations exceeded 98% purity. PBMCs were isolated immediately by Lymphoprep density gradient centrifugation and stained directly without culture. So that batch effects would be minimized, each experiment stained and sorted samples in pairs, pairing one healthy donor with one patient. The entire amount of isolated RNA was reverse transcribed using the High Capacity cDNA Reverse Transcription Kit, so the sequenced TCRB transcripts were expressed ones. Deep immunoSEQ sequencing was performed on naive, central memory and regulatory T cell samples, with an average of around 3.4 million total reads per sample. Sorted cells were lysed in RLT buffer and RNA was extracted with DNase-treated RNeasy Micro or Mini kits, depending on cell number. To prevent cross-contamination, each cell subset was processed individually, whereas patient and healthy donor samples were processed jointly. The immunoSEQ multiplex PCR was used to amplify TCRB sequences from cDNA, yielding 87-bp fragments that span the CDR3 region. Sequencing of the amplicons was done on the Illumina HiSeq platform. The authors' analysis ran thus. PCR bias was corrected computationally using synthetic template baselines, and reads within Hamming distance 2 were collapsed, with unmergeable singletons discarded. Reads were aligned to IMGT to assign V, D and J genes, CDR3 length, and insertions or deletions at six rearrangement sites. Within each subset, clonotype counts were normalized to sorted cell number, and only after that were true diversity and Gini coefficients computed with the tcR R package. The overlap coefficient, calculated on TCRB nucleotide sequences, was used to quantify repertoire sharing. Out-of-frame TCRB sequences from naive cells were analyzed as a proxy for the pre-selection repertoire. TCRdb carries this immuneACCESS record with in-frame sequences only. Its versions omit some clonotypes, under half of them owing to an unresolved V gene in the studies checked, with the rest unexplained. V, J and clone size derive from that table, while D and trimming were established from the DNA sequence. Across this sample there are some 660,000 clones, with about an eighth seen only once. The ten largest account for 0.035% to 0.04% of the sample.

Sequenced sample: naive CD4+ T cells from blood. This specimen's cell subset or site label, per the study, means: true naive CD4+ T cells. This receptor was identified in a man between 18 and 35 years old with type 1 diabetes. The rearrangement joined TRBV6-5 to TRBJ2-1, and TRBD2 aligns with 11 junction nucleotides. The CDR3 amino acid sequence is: CASGRGLAGNEQFF. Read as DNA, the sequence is TGTGCCAGCGGAAGAGGACTAGCGGGTAATGAGCAGTTCTTC.